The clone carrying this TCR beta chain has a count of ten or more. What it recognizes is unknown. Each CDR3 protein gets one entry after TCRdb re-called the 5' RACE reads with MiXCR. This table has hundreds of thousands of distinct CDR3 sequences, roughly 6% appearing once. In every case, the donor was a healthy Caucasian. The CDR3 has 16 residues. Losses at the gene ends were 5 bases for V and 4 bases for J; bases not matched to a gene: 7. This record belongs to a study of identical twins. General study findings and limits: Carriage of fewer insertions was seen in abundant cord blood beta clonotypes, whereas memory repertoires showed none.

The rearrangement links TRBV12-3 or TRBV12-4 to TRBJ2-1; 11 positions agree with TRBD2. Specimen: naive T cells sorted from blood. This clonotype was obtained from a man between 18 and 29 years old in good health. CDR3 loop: CASSLPLAGGYNEQFF. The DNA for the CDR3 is TGTGCCAGCAGTCTACCGCTAGCGGGGGGTTACAATGAGCAGTTCTTC.